A selection of T cell receptor beta chains follows, all from one sample in a study of blood T cells in healthy people across ages. TCRdb called the 5' RACE reads again in MiXCR, with one record for every CDR3 protein. The profile shows hundreds of thousands of distinct CDR3 sequences, approximately 30% of them singletons. The source material was blood. These TCRs come from an elderly woman in good health. Each CDR3 is given with its conserved first and last residue. The order of the fields is D gene, clone size, J gene, V gene, CDR3 protein, CDR3 DNA. A D gene is named only where the DNA matches it firmly. Clone size, where shown, is once, few, many, or a class for clones that have expanded.

d_call: -
clone_size: -
j_call: TRBJ1-1
v_call: TRBV20-1
cdr3_aa: CSARARGAAHAFF
cdr3_nt: TGCAGTGCTAGAGCTCGGGGGGCCGCGCATGCTTTCTTT

d_call: TRBD2
clone_size: -
j_call: TRBJ2-3
v_call: TRBV20-1
cdr3_aa: CSVLAGVTDTQYF
cdr3_nt: TGCAGTGTTCTAGCGGGGGTCACAGATACGCAGTATTTT

d_call: -
clone_size: many
j_call: TRBJ2-3
v_call: TRBV29-1
cdr3_aa: CSAHDRFTDTQYF
cdr3_nt: TGCAGCGCTCATGACAGGTTCACAGATACGCAGTATTTT

d_call: TRBD1
clone_size: many
j_call: TRBJ1-2
v_call: TRBV7-2
cdr3_aa: CASRSGQDNYGYTF
cdr3_nt: TGTGCCAGCAGATCGGGACAGGATAACTATGGCTACACCTTC

d_call: -
clone_size: many
j_call: TRBJ2-1
v_call: TRBV29-1
cdr3_aa: CSVEDQAGRRFINEQFF
cdr3_nt: TGCAGCGTTGAAGATCAAGCCGGACGGAGATTTATCAATGAGCAGTTCTTC

d_call: -
clone_size: many
j_call: TRBJ2-3
v_call: TRBV20-1
cdr3_aa: CSASAHLGGYTQYF
cdr3_nt: TGCAGTGCTAGTGCGCACCTCGGGGGATATACGCAGTATTTT

d_call: -
clone_size: -
j_call: TRBJ1-5
v_call: TRBV6-6
cdr3_aa: CASRMGRDTHRTQHF
cdr3_nt: TGTGCCAGCAGAATGGGTCGGGACACCCATCGGACCCAGCATTTT

d_call: -
clone_size: -
j_call: TRBJ2-1
v_call: TRBV20-1
cdr3_aa: CSAPNYRDIYNEQFF
cdr3_nt: TGCAGTGCCCCTAACTACCGGGATATTTACAATGAGCAGTTCTTC

d_call: -
clone_size: -
j_call: TRBJ1-2
v_call: TRBV7-2
cdr3_aa: CATKARGYGYTF
cdr3_nt: TGTGCCACCAAAGCCAGGGGATATGGCTACACCTTC

d_call: -
clone_size: many
j_call: TRBJ2-3
v_call: TRBV4-3
cdr3_aa: CASSQESRATDTQYF
cdr3_nt: TGCGCCAGCAGCCAAGAGAGCAGGGCAACAGATACGCAGTATTTT